The 24 T cell receptor beta chains listed next were all sequenced from one sample in a study of blood T cells in healthy people across ages. A J-beta primer mix and a sample-barcoded 5' primer were used in a second PCR of about 7 to 12 cycles. TCRdb re-derived calls from the 5' RACE reads in MiXCR, one entry per CDR3 protein. Of roughly 800,000 distinct CDR3 sequences listed, about three fifths are singletons. Input material: blood. The source of these receptors is a young man in good health.

J is TRBJ2-1 and V is TRBV20-1; 7 bases are a match to TRBD2. CDR3 length: 15 residues. The germline V gene has CDR1 DFQATT and CDR2 SNEGSKA (reference sequence). Trimming cost V 3 bases and J 7 bases; bases outside gene matches: 12. CDR3 coding DNA: TGCAGTGCTAGTCGGGCTAGCGGATTGTTAAATGAGCAGTTCTTC. It is translated as CSASRASGLLNEQFF.

This clonotype was counted between two and nine times. V and J are TRBV7-9 and TRBJ1-2; 8 bases fit TRBD1. Germline V gene data show CDR1 as SEHNR and CDR2 as FQNEAQ (reference sequence). There are 17 residues in the CDR3. V lost 7 bases to trimming and J lost 8 bases; unmatched junction nucleotides: 21. CDR3 region: CASTNGGSMDREGGYTF. CDR3 DNA sequence: TGTGCCAGCACCAATGGGGGGAGTATGGACAGGGAAGGAGGCTACACCTTC.

This sequence joins TRBV4-3 and TRBJ2-1; 8 bases agree with TRBD1. The CDR3 covers 16 residues. Germline V gene lookup returns CDR1 LGHNA and CDR2 YSLEER. Trimming removed 0 bases from V and 7 bases from J; junction bases left unmatched: 8. The CDR3 region is CASSQDGGQGYNEQFF. CDR3 nucleotides: TGCGCCAGCAGCCAAGATGGCGGACAGGGTTATAATGAGCAGTTCTTC.

This clonotype was found once. The rearrangement joins TRBV9 to TRBJ2-3; no firm D call. Germline CDR1 reads SGDLS; CDR2 reads YYNGEE. With 0 bases removed from V and 5 bases from J, the gap between germline ends came to 4 bases. The CDR3 totals 12 residues. Here the CDR3 reads CASSVDIDTQYF. Written as DNA, the CDR3 is TGTGCCAGCAGCGTAGACATAGATACGCAGTATTTT.

In the case of this clonotype: Just one base apart from a much larger clone, this may be a read error. The V gene is TRBV12-3 or TRBV12-4, the J gene TRBJ2-3; D gene unclear. V lost 6 bases and J 1 base, leaving 5 bases between the germline ends. The CDR3 is 12 amino acids. The CDR3 region has the DNA TGTGCCAGCAGATTTGGCACAGATACGCAGTATTTT. Amino acids: CASRFGTDTQYF.

With regard to this clonotype: A read error is possible here, since a much larger clone lies one base away. The CDR3 coding sequence is TGCAGCTACCAGAACGAATACAATGAGCAGTACTTC. Its translation is CSYQNEYNEQYF. The V call is TRBV20-1, the J call TRBJ2-7; D uncertain. This CDR3 is built from 12 residues. Germline V lookup: CDR1 DFQATT, CDR2 SNEGSKA (reference sequence).

This chain connects TRBV7-3 to TRBJ2-5; 8 nucleotides line up with TRBD2. The CDR3 is 15 amino acids. J was trimmed by 3 bases and V by 5 bases; bases with no gene match: 8. Germline CDR1 and CDR2: SGHTA and FQGTGA. The CDR3 sequence is CASSLLGSGEETQYF. The CDR3 nucleotides are TGTGCCAGCAGCCTCTTAGGTAGCGGGGAAGAGACCCAGTACTTC. Using reference TRBV7-3 and TRBJ2-5 for the parts outside the CDR3, the full variable domain is GAGVSQTPSNKVTEKGKYVELRCDPISGHTALYWYRQSLGQGPEFLIYFQGTGAADDSGLPNDRFFAVRPEGSVSTLKIQRTERGDSAVYLCASSLLGSGEETQYFGPGTRLLVL.

The chain has TRBV5-1 and TRBJ2-7; 12 bases match TRBD2. Germline V gene lookup returns CDR1 SGHRS and CDR2 YFSETQ. This CDR3 is 17 amino acids long. Trimming took 1 base from V and 5 from J; bases not matched to a gene: 10. In DNA, the CDR3 is TGCGCCAGCAGCTTGTTGGGCCGGACTAGCGGGAAGGACGAGCAGTACTTC. Amino acid sequence: CASSLLGRTSGKDEQYF.

This rearrangement joins TRBV28 to TRBJ2-7; perhaps TRBD1 as D (5 bases). The CDR3 has 18 residues. Germline V gives CDR1 MDHEN, CDR2 SYDVKM. Trimming removed 2 bases at V and 0 bases at J, with 20 bases between. CDR3 nucleotide sequence: TGTGCCAGCAGTTTACCCCTCCAGGGCAGGGTCAGCTCCTACGAGCAGTACTTC. Amino acids: CASSLPLQGRVSSYEQYF.

This chain uses TRBV14 with TRBJ2-1, with 8 bases that match TRBD1. The germline V gene encodes CDR1 SGHDN and CDR2 FVKESK. V lost 4 bases and J lost 4; bases outside the gene matches: 0. This CDR3 spans 13 amino acids. CDR3 amino acids: CASSRDRYNEQFF. As DNA, the CDR3 is TGTGCCAGCAGCCGGGACAGGTACAATGAGCAGTTCTTC. Full variable domain (remainder filled in from reference TRBV14 and TRBJ2-1): EAGVTQFPSHSVIEKGQTVTLRCDPISGHDNLYWYRRVMGKEIKFLLHFVKESKQDESGMPNNRFLAERTGGTYSTLKVQPAELEDSGVYFCASSRDRYNEQFFGPGTRLTVL.

The rearrangement joins TRBV14 to TRBJ2-4; 7 nucleotides match TRBD2. Matching the DNA end better, TRBJ2-7 makes the J call doubtful. The CDR3 runs to 15 residues. Germline V CDR1 and CDR2: SGHDN, FVKESK. In DNA form, the CDR3 reads TGTGCCAGCAGCCGACACCAGCGGGACCCCTACGAGCAGTACTTC. It yields the protein CASSRHQRDPYEQYF.

The J gene is TRBJ2-7, the V gene TRBV27, with D unresolved. The CDR3 totals 14 residues. V was clipped by 6 bases and J by 2 bases, with 14 bases between them. Per germline, CDR1 MNHEY and CDR2 SMNVEV (reference sequence). This chain's CDR3 is CASSPLTETYEQYF. The CDR3 nucleotides read TGTGCCAGCAGCCCCCTCACGGAAACCTACGAGCAGTACTTC.

J is TRBJ2-1 and V is TRBV12-3 or TRBV12-4; 9 nucleotides match TRBD2. V shed 6 bases, J shed 6 bases, and the junction held 6 bases outside the gene matches. The CDR3 has 14 residues. The chain's CDR3 is CASRPGLAFNEQFF. CDR3 sequence (DNA): TGTGCCAGCAGGCCGGGACTAGCTTTCAATGAGCAGTTCTTC.

The chain has TRBV5-1 and TRBJ2-7; D tentatively reads TRBD1 or TRBD2 (5 bases each). V lost 4 bases and J 4 bases, leaving 12 bases between the germline ends. The CDR3 is 13 amino acids. Germline-derived CDR1 and CDR2 are SGHRS and YFSETQ. The CDR3 here is CASSLAREYEQYF. The CDR3 coding sequence is TGCGCCAGCAGCCTAGCCAGGGAATACGAGCAGTACTTC.

V gene TRBV29-1 combines with J gene TRBJ1-2; a possible D gene is TRBD1 (5 bases). V was clipped by 5 bases and J by 0 bases, with 16 bases between them. This CDR3 is 15 amino acids long. Per the germline V gene, CDR1 is SQVTM and CDR2 is ANQGSEA. CDR3 amino acids: CSVFGAGRTNYGYTF. The CDR3, as DNA: TGCAGCGTTTTTGGGGCGGGACGGACTAACTATGGCTACACCTTC.

V and J are TRBV2 and TRBJ2-4; TRBD1 matches 7 bases. Gene TRBJ2-7 matches the end of the DNA better, so the J call may be wrong. Germline values: CDR1 SNHLY, CDR2 FYNNEI. This CDR3 has 14 amino acids. The CDR3 bases are TGTGCCAGCAGTCACACCGGGACAGCTACCGAGCAGTACTTC. Translating gives CASSHTGTATEQYF.

This clonotype has only a few counts. The rearrangement uses TRBV29-1 and TRBJ2-7; 10 nucleotides line up with TRBD1. Looked up from germline, CDR1 is SQVTM and CDR2 is ANQGSEA. The CDR3 consists of 12 residues. V dropped 7 bases and J dropped 5; count of bases not matched to a gene: 5. CDR3 nucleotide sequence: TGCAGCGCCGGGACAGGGGCGAACGAGCAGTACTTC. The encoded protein is CSAGTGANEQYF.

The chain uses TRBV20-1 and TRBJ2-7; 10 bases match TRBD2. The CDR3 length is 13 residues. Per the germline V gene, CDR1 is DFQATT and CDR2 is SNEGSKA (reference sequence). V trimming: 7 bases; J trimming: 1 base; junction bases outside the gene matches: 4. CDR3 in amino acids: CSVSGGSSYEQYF. The CDR3 DNA sequence: TGCAGTGTTAGCGGGGGGTCGTCCTACGAGCAGTACTTC.

The chain employs TRBV5-6 and TRBJ2-5; TRBD2 is a possible D gene (5 bases). The germline CDR1 and CDR2 sequences are SGHDT and YYEEEE. The CDR3 covers 16 residues. The V end lost 0 bases, the J end lost 4 bases, and 16 bases lay between the germline ends. The CDR3 is CASSLAHSRGGETQYF. The CDR3 bases are TGTGCCAGCAGCTTGGCCCACAGCCGAGGAGGAGAGACCCAGTACTTC. The full variable domain, in which reference TRBV5-6 and TRBJ2-5 provide the parts outside the CDR3, is DAGVTQSPTHLIKTRGQQVTLRCSPKSGHDTVSWYQQALGQGPQFIFQYYEEEERQRGNFPDRFSGHQFPNYSSELNVNALLLGDSALYLCASSLAHSRGGETQYFGPGTRLLVL.

In DNA form, the CDR3 reads TGCGCCAGCAGCCAAGATCCAGGGAACTCCTACAATGAGCAGTACTTC. It is translated as CASSQDPGNSYNEQYF. The chain couples TRBV4-3 to TRBJ2-1; possibly TRBD1 for D (5 bases). The better agreement between TRBJ2-7 and the DNA end casts doubt on the J call. The V gene's germline CDR1 is LGHNA and CDR2 YSLEER. The CDR3 loop spans 16 amino acids.

The chain recombines TRBV27 with TRBJ2-5; 7 bases match TRBD2. V trimming: 4 bases; J trimming: 5 bases; junction bases outside the gene matches: 13. The CDR3 consists of 16 residues. Germline CDR1 is MNHEY and CDR2 is SMNVEV (reference sequence). CDR3 sequence reads: CASSSTSTVSGETQYF. For the CDR3, the DNA is TGTGCCAGCAGTTCCACCTCGACCGTTAGCGGGGAGACCCAGTACTTC.

This clonotype has ten or more counts. This chain uses TRBV20-1 with TRBJ1-2; 8 bases match TRBD1. From germline, CDR1 is DFQATT and CDR2 SNEGSKA (reference sequence). The CDR3 extends over 13 amino acids. With V trimmed by 3 bases and J by 8 bases, 8 bases remained unmatched. The CDR3: CSARIRGPQGYTF. As DNA, the CDR3 is TGCAGTGCTAGGATCAGGGGGCCTCAAGGCTACACCTTC.

This chain uses TRBV6-1 with TRBJ1-4, with 7 bases that match TRBD1. Per germline, CDR1 MNHNS and CDR2 SASEGT. After removal of 6 bases from V and 5 bases from J, the junction contained 12 bases not matched to a gene. The CDR3 spans 16 residues. This chain's CDR3 is CASRGINRGRNEKLFF. The CDR3 DNA sequence: TGTGCCAGCAGAGGGATAAACAGGGGTCGGAATGAAAAACTGTTTTTT.

This clonotype was recorded a few times. The chain has TRBV29-1 and TRBJ2-7; tentative D call: TRBD1 (6 bases). V was clipped by 3 bases and J by 3 bases, with 9 bases between them. CDR1 is SQVTM and CDR2 is ANQGSEA in the germline V gene. This CDR3 spans 12 amino acids. In nucleotides, the CDR3 is TGCAGCGTTGATGCAGGGGACTACGAGCAGTACTTC. This encodes CSVDAGDYEQYF.